Below, one T cell receptor beta chain is given with its context. The record originates from a study of blood T cell repertoires in COVID-19. As for the study in general: There were acute and convalescent COVID-19 samples, and they came from the United States, Italy and Spain.

V lost 1 base, J lost 1 base, and 8 bases lay in between. Per the germline V gene, CDR1 is SGHDT and CDR2 is YYEEEE. This CDR3 is 14 amino acids long. In the original analysis: Estimated nucleated cell counts came from reference gene primer amplification. The method was immunoSEQ multiplex PCR; TCRdb's version includes in-frame clones alone and lacks a portion of them. For V, J and clone size, that table is used; D and trimming come from the DNA. Among over 150,000 clones listed, 88% were seen once. Participants were aged roughly 18 to 89 years, lived in around 25 US areas, and enrolled virtually. Recovered status in Cohort 3 required two negative PCRs, clearance, or symptom resolution.

Sequences were obtained from PBMCs or T cells enriched from blood (not recorded which). This receptor was taken from a woman under 30 who had recovered from COVID-19. V and J are TRBV5-6 and TRBJ1-2; D call uncertain. The chain's CDR3 is CASSLFGINYGYTF. The CDR3 nucleotides are TGTGCCAGCAGCTTGTTCGGGATTAACTATGGCTACACCTTC.